Presented here are 25 T cell receptor beta chains from one specimen sequenced in a study of blood T cell repertoires in COVID-19. Profiling relied on immunoSEQ multiplex PCR, and the TCRdb table lists in-frame clones only, not all of them. The data hold 150,000 or so clones, with 82% observed a single time. Sequencing was carried out using peripheral blood. Receptors originate from a human donor with acute or convalescent COVID-19. The donor label of this sample is uncertain.

The rearrangement joins TRBV6-1 to TRBJ1-2; the D gene is possibly TRBD1 (5 bases). Between the trimmed V and J ends, which lost 3 bases and 3 bases, there was a span of 26 bases. This CDR3 is built from 19 residues. Germline V gene lookup returns CDR1 MNHNS and CDR2 SASEGT. The CDR3 coding sequence is TGTGCCAGCAGTGATCCCAGCAGGGCACCCCCCTCGTGGGACTATGGCTACACCTTC. Encoded protein: CASSDPSRAPPSWDYGYTF.

This rearrangement joins TRBV7-9 to TRBJ2-5, with 8 bases identical to TRBD2. The CDR3 contains 16 residues. Germline V CDR1 and CDR2: SEHNR, FQNEAQ (reference sequence). J gave up 5 bases and V 5 bases, and 13 bases lay outside the gene matches. This CDR3 is CASSARLPGGQETQYF. The CDR3 nucleotides read TGTGCCAGCAGCGCAAGGCTCCCGGGGGGGCAGGAGACCCAGTACTTC. The complete variable domain, with remaining parts taken from reference TRBV7-9 and TRBJ2-5, reads DTGVSQNPRHKITKRGQNVTFRCDPISEHNRLYWYRQTLGQGPEFLTYFQNEAQLEKSRLLSDRFSAERPKGSFSTLEIQRTEQGDSAMYLCASSARLPGGQETQYFGPGTRLLVL.

The rearrangement uses TRBV19 and TRBJ1-2, with TRBD1 as a possible D gene (6 bases). Trimming removed 3 bases from V and 4 bases from J, with 15 bases in between. Germline loops: CDR1 LNHDA, CDR2 SQIVND (reference sequence). CDR3 size: 15 residues. The DNA for the CDR3 is TGTGCCAGTAGTATTATGAGGGGGTCCGGCTATGGCTACACCTTC. Translated, it gives CASSIMRGSGYGYTF.

This chain links TRBV6-5 with TRBJ1-6; D remains ambiguous. There are 15 residues in the CDR3. The V end lost 2 bases, the J end lost 9 bases, and 14 bases lay between the germline ends. The V gene's germline CDR1 is MNHEY and CDR2 SVGAGI. The CDR3 reads CASSYDPRPTSPLHF. CDR3 nucleotide sequence: TGTGCCAGCAGTTACGACCCGAGGCCCACTTCACCCCTCCACTTT.

This clone was detected only once. J is TRBJ1-4 and V is TRBV5-1; 8 nucleotides agree with TRBD1. Germline V CDR1 and CDR2: SGHRS, YFSETQ. This CDR3 region has 15 residues. V was clipped by 4 bases and J by 2 bases; unmatched bases: 4. The CDR3 DNA reads TGCGCCAGCAGCCAGGACAGGGCGACTAATGAAAAACTGTTTTTT. Amino acids: CASSQDRATNEKLFF.

This clone was counted once. The chain employs TRBV18 and TRBJ2-7; TRBD2 is a possible D gene (5 bases). CDR3 length: 13 amino acids. V lost 2 bases, J lost 2 bases, and 7 bases lay in between. The germline V gene has CDR1 KGHSH and CDR2 LQKENI. DNA for the CDR3: TGTGCCAGCTCACCAAGGGAGACCTACGAGCAGTACTTC. It translates to CASSPRETYEQYF.

The rearrangement joins TRBV10-3 to TRBJ2-3, with TRBD2 matching over 7 bases. The J segment lost 2 bases and the V segment lost 0 bases, leaving 5 bases of the junction unmatched. This CDR3 comprises 16 residues. Germline lookup yields CDR1 ENHRY and CDR2 SYGVKD. DNA for the CDR3: TGTGCCATCAGTGAGTCGCTCGCGGGGGTCACAGATACGCAGTATTTT. It is translated as CAISESLAGVTDTQYF.

This clone was counted between two and nine times. The chain links TRBV20-1 to TRBJ1-2; 9 nucleotides align to TRBD1. Per the germline V gene, CDR1 is DFQATT and CDR2 is SNEGSKA (reference sequence). There are 15 residues in the CDR3. The junction had 7 bases not matched to a gene; V was cut back by 3 bases and J by 2 bases. CDR3 coding DNA: TGCAGTGCTAGTGACCCTGACAGGGGGAACTATGGCTACACCTTC. Its translation is CSASDPDRGNYGYTF.

This clone was counted a few times. This chain links TRBV4-1 with TRBJ1-2; a possible D gene is TRBD1 (6 bases). The V and J ends lost 4 bases and 3 bases respectively, with 15 bases between them. There are 15 residues in the CDR3. CDR1 and CDR2 from the germline V gene are MGHRA and YSYEKL. The CDR3 reads CASSPPQGTDYGYTF. The CDR3 DNA sequence: TGCGCCAGCAGCCCCCCCCAGGGGACGGACTATGGCTACACCTTC.

The gene calls are TRBV5-1 and TRBJ2-1, with 9 nucleotides matching TRBD2. This CDR3 spans 16 amino acids. V trimming: 0 bases; J trimming: 2 bases; junction bases outside the gene matches: 3. Germline loops: CDR1 SGHRS, CDR2 YFSETQ. For the CDR3, the DNA is TGCGCCAGCAGCTTGGGCGGGGGGGCCGCCTACAATGAGCAGTTCTTC. Protein product: CASSLGGGAAYNEQFF.

This clone has only one observation. This chain uses TRBV7-2 with TRBJ1-2; 8 bases fit TRBD1. The CDR3 contains 15 residues. Trimming removed 0 bases from V and 2 bases from J; junction bases left unmatched: 2. In germline, CDR1 is SGHTA, CDR2 FQGNSA. The CDR3 loop is CASSLATGANYGYTF. As DNA, the CDR3 is TGTGCCAGCAGCTTAGCGACAGGGGCAAACTATGGCTACACCTTC.

The rearrangement joins TRBV6-1 to TRBJ1-2, with TRBD1 matching over 8 bases. V trimming: 2 bases; J trimming: 8 bases; junction bases outside the gene matches: 16. The CDR3 runs 17 residues. Germline V gene sequence: CDR1 MNHNS, CDR2 SASEGT. The CDR3 nucleotides are TGTGCCAGCAGTGAATTCGATAGGGCAGGGGGCGCTGGGGGCTACACCTTC. Translation gives CASSEFDRAGGAGGYTF.

The gene calls are TRBV2 and TRBJ1-2, with D possibly TRBD1 on 6 matching bases. The ends were cut back, 3 bases at V and 7 bases at J, with 18 bases in the middle. Germline V gene lookup returns CDR1 SNHLY and CDR2 FYNNEI. CDR3 length: 15 amino acids. The CDR3 spells CASSEVDRSASGYTF. CDR3 DNA: TGTGCCAGCAGTGAGGTAGACAGGTCGGCCTCTGGCTACACCTTC.

V usage is TRBV10-1 and J usage is TRBJ1-2; D gene uncertain. This CDR3 has 14 residues. Trimming cost V 3 bases and J 4 bases, with 12 bases left between them. CDR1 is WNHNN and CDR2 is SYGVQD in the germline V gene (reference sequence). As DNA, the CDR3 is TGCGCCAGCAGTGACCTACGATCCGGCTATGGCTACACCTTC. It encodes CASSDLRSGYGYTF.

This rearrangement joins TRBV5-1 to TRBJ1-2; 7 nucleotides match TRBD1. The length of the CDR3 is 14 residues. Germline lookup yields CDR1 SGHRS and CDR2 YFSETQ. J was trimmed by 0 bases and V by 5 bases; bases with no gene match: 4. The DNA of the CDR3 is TGCGCCAGCAGTCGGGACAGTACTAACTATGGCTACACCTTC. Residues: CASSRDSTNYGYTF. The whole variable domain, filled in from reference TRBV5-1 and TRBJ1-2, reads KAGVTQTPRYLIKTRGQQVTLSCSPISGHRSVSWYQQTPGQGLQFLFEYFSETQRNKGNFPGRFSGRQFSNSRSEMNVSTLELGDSALYLCASSRDSTNYGYTFGSGTRLTVV.

This clone has a single count. This rearrangement joins TRBV18 to TRBJ1-2, with 8 bases identical to TRBD1. Trimming cost V 6 bases and J 8 bases; bases outside gene matches: 17. Germline V gives CDR1 KGHSH, CDR2 LQKENI. This CDR3 contains 16 residues. The CDR3 DNA follows: TGTGCCAGCTCGGCGAATCCCTCCGACAGGGGAGAAGGCTACACCTTC. Translation gives CASSANPSDRGEGYTF.

The chain couples TRBV9 to TRBJ1-2, with TRBD1 matching over 9 bases. Germline CDR1 reads SGDLS; CDR2 reads YYNGEE. This CDR3 is 15 amino acids long. Losses at the gene ends were 0 bases for V and 7 bases for J; bases not matched to a gene: 7. The CDR3 is CASSVDPGTGLGYTF. DNA of the CDR3: TGTGCCAGCAGCGTAGATCCCGGGACAGGGCTTGGCTACACCTTC.

This clone was picked up one time. The chain recombines TRBV7-9 with TRBJ2-7; TRBD1 is a possible D gene (5 bases). Germline values: CDR1 SEHNR, CDR2 FQNEAQ (reference sequence). The CDR3 is 13 residues long. V lost 6 bases, J lost 2 bases, and 11 bases lay in between. CDR3 sequence: CASSSTTAYEQYF. CDR3 nucleotide sequence: TGTGCCAGCAGTTCAACGACAGCCTACGAGCAGTACTTC.

The chain has TRBV2 and TRBJ1-1; weak D call: TRBD1 (6 bases). Germline lookup yields CDR1 SNHLY and CDR2 FYNNEI. The CDR3 contains 14 residues. V lost 2 bases and J lost 0, with 7 bases in between. CDR3 in DNA: TGTGCCAGCAGTGAACAGGGGCTGAACACTGAAGCTTTCTTT. Translation: CASSEQGLNTEAFF.

This chain connects TRBV7-2 to TRBJ1-4; perhaps TRBD1 as D (6 bases). The germline CDR1 and CDR2 sequences are SGHTA and FQGNSA. Deletions cut 3 bases from V and 4 bases from J, with 15 bases between. This CDR3 region has 16 residues. The CDR3 region is CASSFHAGTINEKLFF. DNA of the CDR3: TGTGCCAGCAGCTTTCATGCCGGGACAATTAATGAAAAACTGTTTTTT.

This sequence joins TRBV28 and TRBJ2-7, with TRBD1 identical over 7 bases. V was pared by 7 bases and J by 0 bases, with 6 bases of the junction left unmatched. The germline CDR1 and CDR2 sequences are MDHEN and SYDVKM. This CDR3 comprises 14 residues. CDR3 sequence: CASKPGQTSYEQYF. The CDR3 nucleotides are TGTGCCAGCAAACCGGGACAGACCTCCTACGAGCAGTACTTC.

The J gene is TRBJ2-1, the V gene TRBV21-1; TRBD2, the table's D call, lacks a check against the DNA. TRBV21-1 is a known pseudogene. The CDR3 has 18 residues. In DNA, the CDR3 is TGTGCCAGCAGCAAAGTGGTGCAGCGGGGGGACTACTACAATGAGCAGTTCTTC. Translated, it gives CASSKVVQRGDYYNEQFF.

The V call is TRBV19, the J call TRBJ2-5; 7 nucleotides agree with TRBD1. The length of the CDR3 is 13 residues. CDR1 is LNHDA, CDR2 SQIVND, per germline (reference sequence). V gave up 6 bases and J gave up 3 bases; unmatched junction bases: 4. The CDR3 nucleotides read TGTGCCAGTAGGCACGGGACAGAAGAGACCCAGTACTTC. Translation gives CASRHGTEETQYF.

The V call is TRBV19, the J call TRBJ1-4; D is ambiguous. The germline V gene has CDR1 LNHDA and CDR2 SQIVND (reference sequence). Between the trimmed V and J ends, which lost 0 bases and 5 bases, there was a span of 10 bases. The CDR3 loop spans 15 amino acids. The CDR3 here is CASSIEKEWNEKLFF. In DNA form, the CDR3 reads TGTGCCAGTAGTATAGAAAAGGAGTGGAATGAAAAACTGTTTTTT.

This clone was picked up a small number of times. This chain joins TRBV18 and TRBJ2-7, with 15 bases identical to TRBD2. CDR1 is KGHSH and CDR2 is LQKENI in the germline V gene. This CDR3 is 17 amino acids long. After removal of 3 bases from V and 5 bases from J, the junction contained 8 bases not matched to a gene. The CDR3 sequence: CASSPGTSGGNRDEQYF. CDR3 DNA: TGTGCCAGCTCACCCGGGACTAGCGGGGGGAACCGCGACGAGCAGTACTTC.